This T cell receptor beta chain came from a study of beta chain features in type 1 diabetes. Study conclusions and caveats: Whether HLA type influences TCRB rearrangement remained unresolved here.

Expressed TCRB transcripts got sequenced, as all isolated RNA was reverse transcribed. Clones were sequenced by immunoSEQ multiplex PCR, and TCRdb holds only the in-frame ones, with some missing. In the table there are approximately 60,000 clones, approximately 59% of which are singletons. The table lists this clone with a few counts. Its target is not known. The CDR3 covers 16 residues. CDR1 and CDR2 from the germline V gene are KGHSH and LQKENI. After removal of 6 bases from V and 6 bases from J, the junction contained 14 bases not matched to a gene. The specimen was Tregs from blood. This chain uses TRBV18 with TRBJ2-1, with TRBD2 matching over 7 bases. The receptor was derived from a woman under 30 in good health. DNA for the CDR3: TGTGCCAGCTCCACAGATACGCGGGAGAGGGGCAATGAGCAGTTCTTC. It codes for CASSTDTRERGNEQFF.